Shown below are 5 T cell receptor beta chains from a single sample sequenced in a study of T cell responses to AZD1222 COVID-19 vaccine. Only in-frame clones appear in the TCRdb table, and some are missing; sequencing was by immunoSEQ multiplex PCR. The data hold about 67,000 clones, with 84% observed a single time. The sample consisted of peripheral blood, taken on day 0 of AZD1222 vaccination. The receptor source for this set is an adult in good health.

The CDR3 DNA is TGTGCCAGCAGTTTAAAGCCTGGCAATCAGCCCCAGCATTTT. Its translation: CASSLKPGNQPQHF. The chain is built from TRBV27 and TRBJ1-5; no definite D call. The germline gives CDR1 MNHEY, CDR2 SMNVEV (reference sequence). The germline V and J ends were trimmed by 2 bases and 2 bases, with 7 bases remaining between them. This CDR3 comprises 14 residues.

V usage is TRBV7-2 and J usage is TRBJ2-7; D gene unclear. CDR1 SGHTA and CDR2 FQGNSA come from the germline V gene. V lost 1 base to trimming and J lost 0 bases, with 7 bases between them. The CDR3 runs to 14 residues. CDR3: CASSLEHSSYEQYF. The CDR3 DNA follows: TGTGCCAGCAGCTTAGAGCACAGCTCCTACGAGCAGTACTTC.

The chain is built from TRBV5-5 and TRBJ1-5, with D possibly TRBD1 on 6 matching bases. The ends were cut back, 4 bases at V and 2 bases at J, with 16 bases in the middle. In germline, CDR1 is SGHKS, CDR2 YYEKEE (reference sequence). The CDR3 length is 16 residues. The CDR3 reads CASSAGHRGGNQPQHF. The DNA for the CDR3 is TGTGCCAGCAGCGCGGGACACCGGGGCGGCAATCAGCCCCAGCATTTT.

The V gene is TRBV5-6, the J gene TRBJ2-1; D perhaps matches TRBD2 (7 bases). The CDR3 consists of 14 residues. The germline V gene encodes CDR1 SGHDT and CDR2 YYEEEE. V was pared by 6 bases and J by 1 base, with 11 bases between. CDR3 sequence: CASTGGLSYNEQFF. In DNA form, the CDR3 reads TGTGCCAGCACCGGGGGGCTTTCCTACAATGAGCAGTTCTTC. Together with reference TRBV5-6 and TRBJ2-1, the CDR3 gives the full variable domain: DAGVTQSPTHLIKTRGQQVTLRCSPKSGHDTVSWYQQALGQGPQFIFQYYEEEERQRGNFPDRFSGHQFPNYSSELNVNALLLGDSALYLCASTGGLSYNEQFFGPGTRLTVL.

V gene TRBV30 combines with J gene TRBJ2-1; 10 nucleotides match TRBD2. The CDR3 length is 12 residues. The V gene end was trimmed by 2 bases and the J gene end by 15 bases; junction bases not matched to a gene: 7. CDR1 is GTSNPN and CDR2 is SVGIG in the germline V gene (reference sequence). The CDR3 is CAWSLSSGGAFF. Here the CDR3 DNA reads TGTGCCTGGAGTCTATCTAGCGGGGGTGCGTTCTTC.